A single sample gave rise to the 27 T cell receptor beta chains below, sequenced in a study of blood T cell repertoires in COVID-19. Profiling relied on immunoSEQ multiplex PCR, and the TCRdb table lists in-frame clones only, not all of them. Among around 40,000 clones listed, 80% to 90% were seen once. The sample consisted of peripheral blood. The receptors originated from a man aged 30 to 39 with active or convalescent COVID-19.

The rearrangement joins TRBV7-9 to TRBJ1-2, with TRBD1 as a possible D gene (5 bases). This CDR3 contains 15 residues. Trimming removed 5 bases at V and 6 bases at J, with 19 bases between. Per the germline V gene, CDR1 is SEHNR and CDR2 is FQNEAQ (reference sequence). CDR3 DNA: TGTGCCAGCAGCGCCCCGGGGGGGGTCAAGGATGGCTACACCTTC. Its translation: CASSAPGGVKDGYTF.

In DNA, the CDR3 is TGTGCCAGCAGCCAAGATAACAGCCACTCCTATAATTCACCCCTCCACTTT. Its protein product is CASSQDNSHSYNSPLHF. The V and J genes are TRBV3-1 (or the pseudogene TRBV3-2) and TRBJ1-6; D ambiguous. Per germline, CDR1 LGHDT and CDR2 YNNKEL (reference sequence). Trimming removed 0 bases at V and 0 bases at J, with 9 bases between. CDR3 length equals 17 residues.

A remark on this clone: Other DNA sequences in the same sample also yield this CDR3. The rearrangement joins TRBV7-2 to TRBJ1-3, with no clear D. V was cut by 1 base and J by 4 bases, with 8 bases left in between. This CDR3 region has 14 residues. CDR1 and CDR2 from the germline V gene are SGHTA and FQGNSA. This CDR3 reads CASSLEYSGNTIYF. The DNA of the CDR3 is TGTGCCAGCAGCTTAGAGTACAGCGGAAACACCATATATTTT.

The V gene is TRBV7-9, the J gene TRBJ2-2; perhaps TRBD2 as D (5 bases). Trimming removed 6 bases at V and 2 bases at J, with 10 bases between. Germline CDR1 and CDR2: SEHNR and FQNEAQ (reference sequence). CDR3 length: 14 residues. The CDR3 coding sequence is TGTGCCAGCAGTGTTGGAGGCAACACCGGGGAGCTGTTTTTT. Its translation: CASSVGGNTGELFF.

The V call is TRBV10-2, the J call TRBJ2-3; D gene unclear. Germline CDR1 reads WSHSY; CDR2 reads SAAADI. The CDR3 extends over 14 amino acids. V lost 3 bases to trimming and J lost 2 bases, with 9 bases between them. CDR3 sequence (DNA): TGCGCCAGCAGTGACTTTTCTGTCACAGATACGCAGTATTTT. It codes for CASSDFSVTDTQYF.

This chain uses TRBV7-8 with TRBJ1-3, with a possible D match to TRBD1 (6 bases). CDR3 length: 12 amino acids. Trimming took off 11 bases at V and 3 bases at J, with 11 bases between the two ends. The germline V gene encodes CDR1 SGHVS and CDR2 FQNEAQ. The CDR3 nucleotides read TGTGCCTCCAGGGGCGATGGAAACACCATATATTTT. Amino acid sequence: CASRGDGNTIYF.

This sequence joins TRBV7-9 and TRBJ2-2, with D maybe TRBD2 (7 bases). The germline V gene has CDR1 SEHNR and CDR2 FQNEAQ (reference sequence). The CDR3 runs to 18 residues. V gave up 1 base and J gave up 4 bases, with 19 bases separating them. As DNA, the CDR3 is TGTGCCAGCAGCTTAGTCTTGGCGGGGGCGCGGGGCACCGGGGAGCTGTTTTTT. It is translated as CASSLVLAGARGTGELFF.

V gene TRBV5-8 combines with J gene TRBJ2-1; 10 nucleotides line up with TRBD1. The CDR3 sequence is 14 residues long. The junction had 6 bases not matched to a gene; V was cut back by 4 bases and J by 8 bases. Germline CDR1 is SGHTS and CDR2 is YDEGEE. The CDR3 loop is CASSSGTGADEQFF. The CDR3 nucleotides read TGTGCCAGCAGCAGCGGGACAGGGGCCGATGAGCAGTTCTTC.

This CDR3 is CASSLELVFWDRGNNEQFF. CDR3 nucleotide sequence: TGTGCCAGCAGCTTGGAGTTGGTTTTTTGGGACAGGGGAAACAATGAGCAGTTCTTC. J is TRBJ2-1 and V is TRBV5-8; 10 nucleotides agree with TRBD1. Germline V gene lookup returns CDR1 SGHTS and CDR2 YDEGEE. V was clipped by 0 bases and J by 5 bases; unmatched bases: 14. The CDR3 has 19 residues.

This chain uses TRBV28 with TRBJ1-1; 9 positions agree with TRBD1. The CDR3 length is 15 residues. Germline CDR1 reads MDHEN; CDR2 reads SYDVKM. V shed 4 bases and J 10 bases; nucleotides not matched to a gene: 13. The CDR3 spells CASSSQGAARGGAFF. CDR3 in DNA: TGTGCCAGCAGTTCACAGGGGGCTGCGAGAGGTGGAGCTTTCTTT.

J is TRBJ2-1 and V is TRBV7-9; a weak D match, TRBD1 (5 bases). In germline, CDR1 is SEHNR, CDR2 FQNEAQ (reference sequence). The CDR3 consists of 13 residues. V was clipped by 5 bases and J by 8 bases, with 13 bases between them. CDR3 in DNA: TGTGCCAGCAGCCCGGCAGGGTTCGATGAGCAGTTCTTC. This translates into CASSPAGFDEQFF.

This chain links TRBV6-2 or TRBV6-3 with TRBJ1-1; 9 bases are a match to TRBD1. Looked up from germline, CDR1 is MNHEY and CDR2 is SVGEGT. The CDR3 is made up of 18 amino acids. The V and J ends lost 3 bases and 3 bases, in that order; junction bases with no gene match: 14. CDR3 amino acids: CASSYPQGAGILDTEAFF. The CDR3 region has the DNA TGTGCCAGCAGTTATCCACAGGGGGCTGGGATATTGGACACTGAAGCTTTCTTT.

V and J are TRBV7-9 and TRBJ2-3; 7 bases agree with TRBD1. Germline loops: CDR1 SEHNR, CDR2 FQNEAQ (reference sequence). V shed 7 bases, J shed 0 bases, and the junction held 7 bases outside the gene matches. The CDR3 has 15 residues. CDR3 in amino acids: CASKHEGASTDTQYF. As DNA, the CDR3 is TGTGCCAGCAAACATGAGGGGGCTAGCACAGATACGCAGTATTTT.

The chain employs TRBV5-1 and TRBJ2-3; 9 nucleotides match TRBD2. The junction had 9 bases not matched to a gene; V was cut back by 2 bases and J by 5 bases. CDR1 and CDR2 from the germline V gene are SGHRS and YFSETQ. CDR3 length: 16 residues. This CDR3 reads CASSFWSSGKVDTQYF. The CDR3 region has the DNA TGCGCCAGCAGCTTCTGGTCTAGCGGGAAAGTAGATACGCAGTATTTT.

The chain carries TRBV2 and TRBJ1-4; maybe TRBD1 (6 bases). V lost 0 bases, J lost 10 bases, and 12 bases lay in between. Germline V lookup: CDR1 SNHLY, CDR2 FYNNEI. This CDR3 is built from 14 residues. CDR3 nucleotide sequence: TGTGCCAGCAGTGAAGCTAAGGGGGTAGGAAAACTGTTTTTT. It encodes CASSEAKGVGKLFF.

In this sample, this clone turned up a few times. The chain links TRBV5-1 to TRBJ2-7, with 7 bases aligning to TRBD1. In germline, CDR1 is SGHRS, CDR2 YFSETQ. V lost 3 bases to trimming and J lost 5 bases; unmatched junction nucleotides: 8. The CDR3 has 14 residues. The CDR3 spells CASSSSTGNHEQYF. The CDR3, as DNA: TGCGCCAGCAGCTCCTCGACAGGGAACCACGAGCAGTACTTC.

This clone was observed a single time. The rearrangement joins TRBV6-2 or TRBV6-3 to TRBJ2-3; TRBD2 aligns across 8 bases. The CDR3 extends over 14 amino acids. From germline, CDR1 is MNHEY and CDR2 SVGEGT. The trim removed 6 bases at V and 3 bases at J, leaving 5 bases unmatched. CDR3 sequence reads: CASSRPSGTDTQYF. CDR3 coding DNA: TGTGCCAGCAGCCGCCCTAGCGGGACAGATACGCAGTATTTT.

The chain carries TRBV30 and TRBJ2-1, with TRBD2 identical over 11 bases. This CDR3 region has 16 residues. Germline CDR1 and CDR2: GTSNPN and SVGIG (reference sequence). V shed 4 bases, J shed 0 bases, and the junction held 5 bases outside the gene matches. CDR3 nucleotide sequence: TGTGCCTGGAATGGACTAGCGGGTAGCTCCTACAATGAGCAGTTCTTC. As protein: CAWNGLAGSSYNEQFF.

The chain links TRBV7-8 to TRBJ1-3; 8 bases match TRBD1. The CDR3 contains 16 residues. The V gene end was trimmed by 5 bases and the J gene end by 0 bases; junction bases not matched to a gene: 6. Germline assignment: CDR1 SGHVS and CDR2 FQNEAQ. In DNA, the CDR3 is TGTGCCAGCAGCCACCCGACAGGGGACTCTGGAAACACCATATATTTT. This encodes CASSHPTGDSGNTIYF.

This clone came up once. The chain couples TRBV4-2 to TRBJ2-3; maybe TRBD1 (5 bases). Trimming removed 4 bases from V and 5 bases from J, with 7 bases in between. Germline CDR1 LGHNA, CDR2 YNFKEQ. The CDR3 runs 12 residues. For the CDR3, the DNA is TGTGCCAGCAGCCCCGACAGAGATACGCAGTATTTT. It yields the protein CASSPDRDTQYF.

V and J are TRBV2 and TRBJ1-1; 8 bases fit TRBD1. The CDR3 loop spans 15 amino acids. With V trimmed by 3 bases and J by 1 base, 4 bases remained unmatched. Germline V lookup: CDR1 SNHLY, CDR2 FYNNEI. CDR3 sequence: CASSEQGARNTEAFF. Here the CDR3 DNA reads TGTGCCAGCAGTGAGCAGGGGGCGCGGAACACTGAAGCTTTCTTT.

The rearrangement joins TRBV18 to TRBJ2-3, with TRBD1 matching 7 bases. The CDR3 has 16 residues. Germline CDR1 reads KGHSH; CDR2 reads LQKENI. V shed 2 bases and J 2 bases; nucleotides not matched to a gene: 7. CDR3 bases: TGTGCCAGCTCACCAGTTGAGGGGGCTGTCACAGATACGCAGTATTTT. It encodes CASSPVEGAVTDTQYF.

V usage is TRBV9 and J usage is TRBJ2-3; 11 bases line up with TRBD1. The germline V gene encodes CDR1 SGDLS and CDR2 YYNGEE. The CDR3 is made up of 15 amino acids. With V trimmed by 4 bases and J by 6 bases, 7 bases remained unmatched. The DNA for the CDR3 is TGTGCCAGCAGCCAGGGGGACAGGGGGAGGGATACGCAGTATTTT. Its translation is CASSQGDRGRDTQYF.

This clone was found a few times. The chain recombines TRBV19 with TRBJ1-1; 8 positions match TRBD1. The CDR3 has 14 amino acids. The ends lost 5 bases at V and 4 bases at J; junction bases unmatched: 6. Germline-derived CDR1 and CDR2 are LNHDA and SQIVND (reference sequence). CDR3 coding DNA: TGTGCCAGTAGTGCGGGCCAGGGGGCCACTGAAGCTTTCTTT. Translation gives CASSAGQGATEAFF.

The CDR3, as DNA: TGTGCCAGCAGCCCCCGGGGGGCTGAGATGATAGAGACCCAGTACTTC. Its protein is CASSPRGAEMIETQYF. The chain has TRBV9 and TRBJ2-5; D may be TRBD2 (7 bases). CDR1 SGDLS and CDR2 YYNGEE come from the germline V gene. The V end was cut by 4 bases, the J end by 4 bases, with 20 bases between. There are 16 residues in the CDR3. Together with reference TRBV9 and TRBJ2-5, the CDR3 gives the full variable domain: DSGVTQTPKHLITATGQRVTLRCSPRSGDLSVYWYQQSLDQGLQFLIQYYNGEERAKGNILERFSAQQFPDLHSELNLSSLELGDSALYFCASSPRGAEMIETQYFGPGTRLLVL.

The rearrangement uses TRBV5-1 and TRBJ2-2, with D perhaps matching TRBD1 (5 bases). With 4 bases removed from V and 0 bases from J, the gap between germline ends came to 13 bases. The CDR3 spans 16 residues. CDR1 is SGHRS, CDR2 YFSETQ, per germline. The CDR3 here is CASSPRLQANTGELFF. The DNA for the CDR3 is TGCGCCAGCAGCCCCAGGCTACAGGCGAACACCGGGGAGCTGTTTTTT.

The chain uses TRBV6-5 and TRBJ2-1, with D maybe TRBD2 (5 bases). V lost 2 bases and J lost 8, with 13 bases in between. This CDR3 has 14 residues. The germline CDR1 and CDR2 sequences are MNHEY and SVGAGI. CDR3 in amino acids: CASSYRRGGDEQFF. In DNA form, the CDR3 reads TGTGCCAGCAGTTACCGCCGGGGTGGGGATGAGCAGTTCTTC.